The 9 T cell receptor beta chains below come from one sample, sequenced in a study of CD8 T cells in Susac syndrome. Random hexamers primed reverse transcription of about 0.45 to 1 ug RNA. TCRdb reanalysed the immunoSEQ multiplex PCR reads using MiXCR and keeps one entry per CDR3 protein. This sample yields some 190,000 distinct CDR3 sequences, of which roughly 95% are seen a single time; 0.08% to 0.11% belongs to the top ten. Sequencing was carried out using CD4+ T cells from PBMCs. The receptors originated from a human donor in good health.

The chain joins TRBV18 to TRBJ1-1; 10 nucleotides line up with TRBD1. This CDR3 is 16 amino acids long. Germline trimming cut 2 bases from V and 4 bases from J; bases unmatched to any gene: 7. Germline-derived CDR1 and CDR2 are KGHSH and LQKENI. The CDR3 coding sequence is TGTGCCAGCTCACCAAGGGACAGGGGCGACGCCACTGAAGCTTTCTTT. Translation gives CASSPRDRGDATEAFF.

The chain is built from TRBV7-6 and TRBJ2-4; 8 positions agree with TRBD2. The V gene's germline CDR1 is SGHVS and CDR2 FNYEAQ. The CDR3 extends over 14 amino acids. The V segment lost 2 bases and the J segment 4 bases; nucleotides outside the gene matches: 1. The CDR3 loop is CASSLLAGKNIQYF. The CDR3 bases are TGTGCCAGCAGCTTACTAGCGGGTAAAAACATTCAGTACTTC. Supplemented by reference TRBV7-6 and TRBJ2-4, the full variable domain reads GAGVSQSPRYKVTKRGQDVALRCDPISGHVSLYWYRQALGQGPEFLTYFNYEAQQDKSGLPNDRFSAERPEGSISTLTIQRTEQRDSAMYRCASSLLAGKNIQYFGAGTRLSVL.

V gene TRBV9 combines with J gene TRBJ1-5; perhaps TRBD1 as D (6 bases). V lost 3 bases and J 5 bases, leaving 12 bases between the germline ends. The CDR3 extends over 14 amino acids. Germline V CDR1 and CDR2: SGDLS, YYNGEE. Here the CDR3 DNA reads TGTGCCAGCAGCGCGGGACACCCGGATCAGCCCCAGCATTTT. Its translation is CASSAGHPDQPQHF.

As for this clonotype: The germline gene is not matched at one end of the junction; a read error may be the cause. This rearrangement joins TRBV29-1 to TRBJ2-5; perhaps TRBD2 as D (5 bases). The CDR3 contains 11 residues. Germline loops: CDR1 SQVTM, CDR2 ANQGSEA. This CDR3 reads CSAGVKETQHF. In nucleotides, the CDR3 is TGCAGCGCCGGGGTTAAAGAGACCCAGCACTTC.

V is TRBV20-1 and J is TRBJ1-5; TRBD1 might be the D (6 bases). The CDR3 extends over 15 amino acids. Trimming pared 0 bases from V and 5 bases from J, leaving 14 bases between. Germline V CDR1 and CDR2: DFQATT, SNEGSKA (reference sequence). The CDR3 DNA follows: TGCAGTGCTAGAGAACAGGGAGGCTCGCATCAGCCCCAGCATTTT. Protein sequence: CSAREQGGSHQPQHF.

The chain employs TRBV27 and TRBJ2-6; no reliable D call. V was clipped by 5 bases and J by 4 bases, with 6 bases between them. Germline V CDR1 and CDR2: MNHEY, SMNVEV (reference sequence). The CDR3 is made up of 13 amino acids. The CDR3 reads CASSITGANVLTF. The CDR3 DNA is TGTGCCAGCAGTATCACCGGGGCCAACGTCCTGACTTTC.

CDR3 sequence reads: CSAGSGMETQYF. The CDR3 nucleotides are TGCAGTGCCGGTAGCGGGATGGAGACCCAGTACTTC. The rearrangement joins TRBV20-1 to TRBJ2-5; the match to TRBD2 covers 8 bases. This CDR3 has 12 residues. From germline, CDR1 is DFQATT and CDR2 SNEGSKA (reference sequence). J was trimmed by 5 bases and V by 6 bases; bases with no gene match: 5.

This clonotype showed up just once. This chain joins TRBV28 and TRBJ2-5; D may correspond to TRBD1 or TRBD2 (5 bases each). V gave up 5 bases and J gave up 0 bases, with 10 bases separating them. Germline CDR1 MDHEN, CDR2 SYDVKM. CDR3 size: 14 residues. This CDR3 is CASSMGRNQETQYF. CDR3 DNA: TGTGCCAGCAGTATGGGACGCAACCAAGAGACCCAGTACTTC.

The chain recombines TRBV24-1 with TRBJ2-3; 10 nucleotides line up with TRBD1. Trimming at V came to 5 bases and at J to 4 bases, leaving 5 bases not matched to a gene. Germline CDR1 and CDR2: KGHDR and SFDVKD. The CDR3 is 15 amino acids. Here the CDR3 reads CATSGTGTGADTQYF. Written as DNA, the CDR3 is TGTGCCACCAGTGGAACCGGGACAGGGGCAGATACGCAGTATTTT.